This T cell receptor (beta chain) is from a study of T cell responses to AZD1222 COVID-19 vaccine. Study-wide results and limits: Females outnumbered males among donors, who were mostly white British; clonal diversity was possibly underestimated.

Timing groups of about 4 and about 12 weeks for second doses were pooled. CDR3 length: 17 residues. Germline lookup yields CDR1 SEHNR and CDR2 FQNEAQ (reference sequence). The V and J ends lost 2 bases and 2 bases respectively, with 13 bases between them. The assay was immunoSEQ multiplex PCR, and TCRdb's table has in-frame clones only and misses some. The profile shows 89,000 or so clones, around 90% of them singletons. On this clone: The antigen remains undetermined.

This receptor was obtained from an adult who received the AZD1222 COVID-19 vaccine. The starting material was peripheral blood, obtained 28 days after the second AZD1222 dose. The chain combines TRBV7-9 with TRBJ1-6; D is perhaps TRBD1 (5 bases). The chain's CDR3 is CASSLSRGKAYNSPLHF. The CDR3 DNA reads TGTGCCAGCAGCTTAAGTCGGGGGAAAGCCTATAATTCACCCCTCCACTTT.